These 22 T cell receptor beta chains were all obtained from the same sample, sequenced in a study of tumor-infiltrating lymphocytes in primary liver carcinoma. Blood RNA came from unsorted whole blood; germline DNA was also extracted. From around 0.5 ug total RNA, TCR beta cDNA was generated with a primer in the constant region. Sequencing libraries for TCR beta derived from three nested multiplex PCR rounds that used slightly modified ARM-PCR. In the first two PCR rounds, TRBV1-TRBV30 forward primers were paired with a C-beta reverse primer, and each round lasted approximately 10 cycles. TCRdb recomputed calls from the multiplex PCR reads with MiXCR, one row per CDR3 protein. The table includes 200,000 or so distinct CDR3 sequences, 65% detected once. Sequenced input: peripheral blood. These receptors all stem from a woman aged 55-70 years with primary liver carcinoma and hepatitis B virus infection.

Many counts were recorded for this clonotype. J is TRBJ2-3 and V is TRBV10-3; D is uncertain. The CDR3 loop spans 17 amino acids. V lost 0 bases to trimming and J lost 6 bases, with 19 bases between them. The germline V gene has CDR1 ENHRY and CDR2 SYGVKD. The CDR3 reads CAISESGAPTRRDTQYF. DNA of the CDR3: TGTGCCATCAGTGAGTCAGGAGCCCCCACGCGGCGGGATACGCAGTATTTT.

About this clonotype: A junction end diverges from the germline sequence, so it may reflect a read error. Here the CDR3 DNA reads TGTACCAGCAGACAAGACAGCTCCTACGAGCAGTACTTC. Translating it yields CTSRQDSSYEQYF. The rearrangement joins TRBV28 to TRBJ2-7; D is perhaps TRBD1 (5 bases). This CDR3 comprises 13 residues. Germline loops: CDR1 MDHEN, CDR2 SYDVKM.

This clonotype was recorded many times. The CDR3 DNA follows: TGTGCCAGCAGTTTAAGGCCAAATGAAAAACTGTTTTTT. Protein: CASSLRPNEKLFF. The chain couples TRBV12-3 or TRBV12-4 to TRBJ1-4; D gene unclear. CDR3 length: 13 residues. Trimming left V 2 bases short and J 5 bases short, with 6 bases between.

This clonotype has ten or more counts. The genes are TRBV7-8 and TRBJ2-2, with 7 positions matching TRBD2. V shed 1 base, J shed 5 bases, and the junction held 7 bases outside the gene matches. CDR1 and CDR2 from the germline V gene are SGHVS and FQNEAQ. CDR3 length: 16 amino acids. The chain's CDR3 is CASSLVAGASTGELFF. In DNA form, the CDR3 reads TGTGCCAGCAGCTTAGTCGCGGGAGCTAGTACCGGGGAGCTGTTTTTT.

The rearrangement joins TRBV6-6 to TRBJ2-7; possible D gene TRBD1, 5 bases. The CDR3 runs to 13 residues. Trimming shortened V by 9 bases and J by 2 bases, and 14 bases separated the two germline ends. The germline gives CDR1 MNHNY, CDR2 SVGAGI (reference sequence). Written as DNA, the CDR3 is TGTGCCAGGGCCAGGGAAGGCGCCTACGAGCAGTACTTC. Encoded protein: CARAREGAYEQYF.

This clonotype was recorded a few times. This chain connects TRBV7-9 to TRBJ2-3; TRBD2 agrees at 9 bases. The CDR3 has 15 amino acids. The germline CDR1 and CDR2 sequences are SEHNR and FQNEAQ (reference sequence). V dropped 5 bases and J dropped 1; count of bases not matched to a gene: 4. The CDR3 DNA sequence: TGTGCCAGCAGCACTGGACTAGCGCGCACAGATACGCAGTATTTT. This codes for CASSTGLARTDTQYF. Full variable domain (missing parts from reference TRBV7-9 and TRBJ2-3): DTGVSQNPRHKITKRGQNVTFRCDPISEHNRLYWYRQTLGQGPEFLTYFQNEAQLEKSRLLSDRFSAERPKGSFSTLEIQRTEQGDSAMYLCASSTGLARTDTQYFGPGTRLTVL.

This clonotype was counted at least ten times. The rearrangement joins TRBV5-4 to TRBJ1-2; a weak D match, TRBD1 (6 bases). V was cut by 1 base and J by 6 bases, with 7 bases left in between. This CDR3 is 12 amino acids long. From germline, CDR1 is SGHNT and CDR2 YYREEE (reference sequence). CDR3 bases: TGTGCCAGCAGCTTGAGGGGGAATGGCTACACCTTC. Translating it yields CASSLRGNGYTF. The whole variable domain, filled in from reference TRBV5-4 and TRBJ1-2, reads ETGVTQSPTHLIKTRGQQVTLRCSSQSGHNTVSWYQQALGQGPQFIFQYYREEENGRGNFPPRFSGLQFPNYSSELNVNALELDDSALYLCASSLRGNGYTFGSGTRLTVV.

The table lists this clonotype with a count of one. This may be a read error, as it is one base from a much larger clone. The CDR3 does not close with the conserved phenylalanine or tryptophan, likely indicating a read error. The chain employs TRBV29-1 and TRBJ1-4, with TRBD1 as a possible D gene (5 bases). Germline CDR1 reads SQVTM; CDR2 reads ANQGSEA. The CDR3 is made up of 11 amino acids. Trimming stripped 0 bases from V and 10 bases from J, with 6 bases between. CDR3: CSVEEGRKLFL. The CDR3 DNA reads as TGCAGCGTTGAAGAGGGGCGAAAACTGTTTTTA.

Worth noting for this clonotype: A much larger clone lies a single base off, so this may be a read error. This chain links TRBV4-1 with TRBJ2-3; D remains ambiguous. The CDR3 consists of 16 residues. Germline assignment: CDR1 MGHRA and CDR2 YSYEKL. Here the CDR3 reads CASNQVNLVSTDTQYF. The CDR3 nucleotides read TGCGCCAGCAACCAAGTAAATCTAGTTAGCACAGATACGCAGTATTTT.

In its sample, this clonotype was seen many times. This chain joins TRBV13 and TRBJ1-1; TRBD1 is a possible D gene (5 bases). This CDR3 spans 11 amino acids. Trimming pared 8 bases from V and 6 bases from J, leaving 10 bases between. CDR1 and CDR2 from the germline V gene are PRHDT and FYEKMQ (reference sequence). In DNA, the CDR3 is TGTGCCAGCCGACAGATGGCTGAAGCTTTCTTT. Residues: CASRQMAEAFF.

On this clonotype: Sequence at one end of the junction differs from germline and may be a read error. The chain has TRBV11-2 and TRBJ1-5; D call uncertain. The CDR3 has 13 residues. Germline V gene sequence: CDR1 SGHAT, CDR2 FQNNGV. CDR3 coding DNA: TGTGCCAGCAGCTTAGATCGAAATCACCCCCAGCACTTT. It is translated as CASSLDRNHPQHF.

For this clonotype: One junction end does not reproduce the germline sequence, and a read error may be involved. The J gene is TRBJ2-1, the V gene TRBV10-3; D possibly corresponds to TRBD2 (6 bases). The CDR3 runs 15 residues. Germline V lookup: CDR1 ENHRY, CDR2 SYGVKD. The CDR3 DNA follows: TGTGCCGTCAGTGAGTTGGGACTGGGGAAGAATGAGCAGTTCTTC. It specifies CAVSELGLGKNEQFF.

To note about this clonotype: Germline and junction disagree at one end, which may indicate a read error. The V call is TRBV5-4, the J call TRBJ1-2, with a weak D call TRBD1 (5 bases). The germline gives CDR1 SGHNT, CDR2 YYREEE (reference sequence). CDR3 length equals 15 residues. The CDR3 region is CAGSPSPSGAYGYTF. CDR3 in DNA: TGTGCCGGCAGCCCCAGCCCCTCCGGGGCCTATGGCTACACCTTC.

Regarding this clonotype: Since a much larger clone is just one base distant, this may be a read error. The chain carries TRBV29-1 and TRBJ1-5; TRBD1 is a possible D gene (5 bases). With 4 bases removed from V and 3 bases from J, the gap between germline ends came to 10 bases. Per germline, CDR1 SQVTM and CDR2 ANQGSEA. The CDR3 runs to 13 residues. CDR3 sequence reads: CSVVRQINQPQHF. CDR3 nucleotides: TGCAGCGTTGTCAGACAGATCAATCAGCCCCAGCATTTT.

On this clonotype itself: The CDR3 carries no conserved terminal phenylalanine or tryptophan, so it likely arises from a read error. The chain couples TRBV11-2 to TRBJ2-2; D might be TRBD1 or TRBD2, each matching 5 bases. V lost 4 bases to trimming and J lost 8 bases, with 14 bases between them. The V gene's germline CDR1 is SGHAT and CDR2 FQNNGV. The CDR3 has 14 residues. CDR3 amino acids: CASSSGPTGGELFY. The CDR3 DNA follows: TGTGCCAGCAGCTCGGGACCTACAGGTGGGGAGCTGTTTTAT.

The chain uses TRBV5-4 and TRBJ2-5; TRBD2 matches 11 bases. The CDR3 is 15 residues long. V lost 2 bases to trimming and J lost 4 bases; unmatched junction nucleotides: 4. Germline loops: CDR1 SGHNT, CDR2 YYREEE (reference sequence). CDR3 residues: CASSFTSGSIETQYF. DNA for the CDR3: TGTGCCAGCAGCTTTACTAGCGGGAGTATAGAGACCCAGTACTTC.

Details on this clonotype: A much larger clonotype is one base distant, so this may be a read error. The rearrangement joins TRBV12-3 or TRBV12-4 to TRBJ1-1; the D is unclear. The germline V and J ends were trimmed by 6 bases and 2 bases, with 13 bases remaining between them. The CDR3 contains 14 residues. CDR3 protein: CASRSGRLNTEAFF. The CDR3 nucleotides read TGTGCCAGCAGGTCAGGACGACTAAACACTGAAGCTTTCTTT.

The CDR3 loop is CAWSVPAGTDTQYF. The CDR3 DNA is TGTGCCTGGAGTGTACCAGCGGGGACAGATACGCAGTATTTT. The rearrangement uses TRBV30 and TRBJ2-3; TRBD2 agrees at 7 bases. Trimming took 0 bases from V and 3 from J; bases not matched to a gene: 3. This CDR3 comprises 14 residues. Germline V gene data show CDR1 as GTSNPN and CDR2 as SVGIG (reference sequence).

Details on this clonotype: One base away lies a much larger clone, so this may be a sequencing read error. This chain links TRBV6-5 with TRBJ2-1; D possibly corresponds to TRBD2 (7 bases). CDR3 length equals 16 residues. From germline, CDR1 is MNHEY and CDR2 SVGAGI. V lost 8 bases to trimming and J lost 1 base, with 18 bases between them. This CDR3 is CASGRLGGGSYNEQFF. The CDR3 DNA reads as TGTGCCAGCGGAAGACTAGGGGGAGGGTCCTACAATGAGCAGTTCTTC.

A word on this clonotype: Possible read error: a much larger clone is one base away. The V gene is TRBV4-1, the J gene TRBJ1-1; 7 positions agree with TRBD1. Germline V gene lookup returns CDR1 MGHRA and CDR2 YSYEKL. The ends lost 3 bases at V and 1 base at J; junction bases unmatched: 8. This CDR3 has 16 amino acids. In nucleotides, the CDR3 is TGCGCCAGCAGCCATGAAGGCGGGACAGCGAACACTGAAGCTTTCTTT. This gives the protein CASSHEGGTANTEAFF.

Note on this clonotype: A read error may explain this, as a much larger clone is one base away. This chain uses TRBV6-5 with TRBJ1-1; D gene ambiguous. CDR1 is MNHEY and CDR2 is SVGAGI in the germline V gene. This CDR3 is 13 amino acids long. Trimming removed 5 bases from V and 8 bases from J, with 15 bases in between. The CDR3 is CASSIGALEEAFF. Written as DNA, the CDR3 is TGTGCCAGCAGTATCGGAGCCCTGGAGGAAGCTTTCTTT.

This clonotype was seen many times. This rearrangement joins TRBV14 to TRBJ2-1; a possible D gene is TRBD1 (5 bases). CDR1 SGHDN and CDR2 FVKESK come from the germline V gene. CDR3 length: 13 residues. V lost 1 base, J lost 15 bases, and 16 bases lay in between. The CDR3 spells CASSQVPRQLLFF. The CDR3 DNA follows: TGTGCCAGCAGCCAAGTCCCACGACAGTTGCTGTTCTTC.